The 7 T cell receptor beta chains given below trace back to one sample, sequenced in a study. TCRdb re-analysed the 5' RACE reads in MiXCR, keeping a single row per CDR3 protein. Of roughly 69,000 distinct CDR3 sequences in the sample, 22% were seen once. Sequenced material: memory CD4+ T cells sorted from a lymph node. The sample's subset: memory CD4+ T cells, CD4+CD45RO+CD25-. Receptors were obtained from a female donor with breast cancer.

The sample holds many counts of this clonotype. V usage is TRBV7-8 and J usage is TRBJ1-5; D is undetermined. The V and J ends lost 1 base and 1 base respectively, with 11 bases between them. The germline V gene has CDR1 SGHVS and CDR2 FQNEAQ. The CDR3 is 16 amino acids. This CDR3 reads CASSLERSRSNQPQHF. The CDR3, as DNA: TGTGCCAGCAGCTTAGAAAGGTCTCGGAGCAATCAGCCCCAGCATTTT.

Only a few counts were recorded for this clonotype. The chain is built from TRBV5-4 and TRBJ2-5; 7 bases agree with TRBD1. The CDR3 runs 14 residues. Losses at the gene ends were 4 bases for V and 4 bases for J; bases not matched to a gene: 7. The germline V gene encodes CDR1 SGHNT and CDR2 YYREEE (reference sequence). CDR3 sequence reads: CASSADRAAETQYF. For the CDR3, the DNA is TGTGCCAGCAGCGCAGACAGGGCAGCAGAGACCCAGTACTTC.

V is TRBV28 and J is TRBJ2-5; D not resolved. Germline V gives CDR1 MDHEN, CDR2 SYDVKM. V lost 7 bases and J lost 5, with 14 bases in between. This CDR3 spans 13 amino acids. For the CDR3, the DNA is TGTGCCAGCAACTTCAGTCTGGGTGAGACCCAGTACTTC. Its protein product is CASNFSLGETQYF.

This chain joins TRBV7-9 and TRBJ2-3, with D maybe TRBD1 (5 bases). Judging by the DNA end, TRBJ1-5 fits better; the J call may be wrong. The CDR3 has 14 residues. CDR1 is SEHNR and CDR2 is FQNEAQ in the germline V gene (reference sequence). The CDR3, as DNA: TGTGCCAGCACCCAGGGAACTAGCACAGACACGCAGCATTTT. Translated, it gives CASTQGTSTDTQHF.

The chain uses TRBV20-1 and TRBJ2-2; the match to TRBD1 covers 8 bases. The V segment lost 4 bases and the J segment 5 bases; nucleotides outside the gene matches: 18. The CDR3 runs 18 residues. Germline CDR1 reads DFQATT; CDR2 reads SNEGSKA (reference sequence). The CDR3 region is CSAKSGGKSGLGTGELFF. DNA of the CDR3: TGCAGTGCTAAGTCAGGGGGCAAGAGCGGGTTAGGGACCGGGGAGCTGTTTTTT.

The genes are TRBV3-1 and TRBJ2-7; D unclear. V lost 0 bases, J lost 4 bases, and 13 bases lay in between. CDR1 is LGHDT and CDR2 is YNNKEL in the germline V gene (reference sequence). This CDR3 has 15 residues. The CDR3 loop is CASSQDLTPQYEQYF. The CDR3 nucleotides are TGTGCCAGCAGCCAAGATCTGACACCCCAATACGAGCAGTACTTC.

The chain joins TRBV4-3 to TRBJ1-1, with D uncertain. The ends were cut back, 0 bases at V and 11 bases at J, with 16 bases in the middle. Germline V CDR1 and CDR2: LGHNA, YSLEER. CDR3 length equals 14 residues. The CDR3 here is CASSQDVTGSRAFF. CDR3 nucleotides: TGCGCCAGCAGCCAAGATGTAACGGGAAGTCGGGCTTTCTTT.